This T cell receptor beta chain appears in the sequencing data of a study of T-cell reconstitution after alpha-beta-depleted transplantation in children. The study, taken as a whole, reports: At around two months after transplant, the alpha-beta T cells were reportedly derived from several hundred expanded clones that came from non-depleted graft cells. The main origin of T-cell counts and diversity one year after transplant was newly produced T cells.

A TCRbeta library incorporating unique molecular identifiers was prepared. TCRdb used MiXCR to reprocess the PCR reads, holding one entry per CDR3 protein. The sample shows about a million distinct CDR3 sequences, roughly 29% of them seen only once. Concerning this clonotype: Its specificity is unknown.

The CDR3 consists of 12 residues. CDR1 SQVTM and CDR2 ANQGSEA come from the germline V gene. Trimming left V 3 bases short and J 6 bases short, with 10 bases between. The V call is TRBV29-1, the J call TRBJ2-3; D may be TRBD2 (6 bases). The sequenced sample was PBMCs, mostly from graft donor cells, obtained 360 days after TCRalphabeta/CD19-depleted stem cell transplant. The origin of this receptor is a boy younger than two who had a stem cell transplant for SCID, so the T cells may come from the graft donor. The CDR3 loop reads CSVEGGKDTQYF. The CDR3 DNA reads as TGCAGCGTTGAGGGGGGTAAGGATACGCAGTATTTT.